This T cell receptor beta chain was identified during a study of blood T cell repertoires in COVID-19. TCRdb's copy holds only in-frame clones and misses some; the assay was immunoSEQ multiplex PCR. The sample records about 220,000 clones, 65% to 90% being singletons. Concerning this clone itself: Different DNA sequences within this sample yield the same CDR3.

V was trimmed by 3 bases and J by 6 bases, leaving 12 bases between them. CDR1 and CDR2 from the germline V gene are DFQATT and SNEGSKA (reference sequence). This CDR3 contains 13 residues. The V call is TRBV20-1, the J call TRBJ1-5; unclear D gene. This TCR came from a woman aged 70-85 years with COVID-19, enrolled during active disease. Input material: peripheral blood. CDR3 sequence reads: CSASSGRGQPQHF. DNA of the CDR3: TGCAGTGCTAGTTCTGGACGGGGTCAGCCCCAGCATTTT.